What follows are 13 T cell receptor beta chains derived from one specimen sequenced in a study of cytomegalovirus exposure and HLA in healthy donors. Assay: immunoSEQ multiplex PCR; the TCRdb copy retains only in-frame clones and omits some. The data show 100,000 to 150,000 clones, around 86% seen once. The sample was PBMCs. The source is a man between 18 and 35 years old in good health and CMV-seronegative.

The chain combines TRBV9 with TRBJ1-1; D gene unclear. The CDR3 consists of 13 residues. Germline CDR1 SGDLS, CDR2 YYNGEE. Trimming left V 0 bases short and J 1 base short, with 4 bases between. The CDR3 sequence: CASSVVRNTEAFF. The CDR3 coding sequence is TGTGCCAGCAGCGTAGTCAGGAACACTGAAGCTTTCTTT.

This clone has just a few counts. The V call is TRBV7-2, the J call TRBJ1-1, with D possibly TRBD1 on 5 matching bases. Germline loops: CDR1 SGHTA, CDR2 FQGNSA. V lost 5 bases and J 2 bases, leaving 12 bases between the germline ends. CDR3 length: 14 amino acids. DNA for the CDR3: TGTGCCAGCAGCATGACAGCCAGCAACACTGAAGCTTTCTTT. Protein product: CASSMTASNTEAFF.

The chain carries TRBV30 and TRBJ2-7; TRBD2 is a possible D gene (6 bases). Trimming took 0 bases from V and 3 from J, leaving 12 bases between them. This CDR3 region has 14 residues. Germline assignment: CDR1 GTSNPN and CDR2 SVGIG (reference sequence). Here the CDR3 reads CAWSVPGTGYEQYF. CDR3 DNA: TGTGCCTGGAGTGTACCAGGGACTGGCTACGAGCAGTACTTC.

The chain couples TRBV4-2 to TRBJ1-6, with D unresolved. CDR3 length: 15 amino acids. The V gene's germline CDR1 is LGHNA and CDR2 YNFKEQ. Trimming stripped 4 bases from V and 9 bases from J, with 16 bases between. The CDR3 spells CASSPTRGSGSPLHF. CDR3 sequence (DNA): TGTGCCAGCAGCCCCACCCGAGGGTCTGGTTCACCCCTCCACTTT.

V and J are TRBV7-2 and TRBJ2-7; TRBD1 matches 10 bases. Germline CDR1 is SGHTA and CDR2 is FQGNSA. V was clipped by 5 bases and J by 5 bases; unmatched bases: 6. The CDR3 is 14 amino acids. The CDR3 DNA reads TGTGCCAGCAGCACCAGACAGGGGGCTAACGAGCAGTACTTC. Translated, it gives CASSTRQGANEQYF.

This clone came up a few times. The chain has TRBV11-2 and TRBJ2-5; D not resolved. Germline V gene sequence: CDR1 SGHAT, CDR2 FQNNGV. The CDR3 runs 13 residues. Trimming pared 4 bases from V and 4 bases from J, leaving 10 bases between. In DNA form, the CDR3 reads TGTGCCAGCAGCTCGCACTCGGGAGAGACCCAGTACTTC. This sequence encodes CASSSHSGETQYF.

The chain recombines TRBV5-1 with TRBJ1-1; D unresolved. Germline lookup yields CDR1 SGHRS and CDR2 YFSETQ. Trimming removed 1 base at V and 5 bases at J, with 9 bases between. This CDR3 has 13 amino acids. The CDR3 nucleotides are TGCGCCAGCAGCTTGACCCAACAAACTGAAGCTTTCTTT. The encoded protein is CASSLTQQTEAFF.

The rearrangement uses TRBV6-1 and TRBJ1-5; 10 bases agree with TRBD1. Per germline, CDR1 MNHNS and CDR2 SASEGT. The CDR3 sequence is 14 residues long. The trim removed 6 bases at V and 7 bases at J, leaving 6 bases unmatched. The CDR3 region has the DNA TGTGCCAGCAGGCGGACAGGGGGATTACAGCCCCAGCATTTT. Translation: CASRRTGGLQPQHF.

The chain links TRBV27 to TRBJ1-1; TRBD1 might be the D (6 bases). The CDR3 covers 14 residues. The germline V and J ends were trimmed by 0 bases and 10 bases, with 15 bases remaining between them. Germline V gives CDR1 MNHEY, CDR2 SMNVEV (reference sequence). CDR3: CASSLSMVGARAFF. CDR3 nucleotide sequence: TGTGCCAGCAGTTTATCGATGGTGGGGGCGAGAGCTTTCTTT.

V is TRBV5-6 and J is TRBJ2-3; TRBD2 might be the D (5 bases). V lost 3 bases and J lost 2, with 13 bases in between. Per germline, CDR1 SGHDT and CDR2 YYEEEE. This CDR3 comprises 15 residues. CDR3 residues: CASSWRAEYTDTQYF. DNA of the CDR3: TGTGCCAGCAGCTGGAGAGCGGAGTACACAGATACGCAGTATTTT. Full variable domain (rest looked up from reference TRBV5-6 and TRBJ2-3): DAGVTQSPTHLIKTRGQQVTLRCSPKSGHDTVSWYQQALGQGPQFIFQYYEEEERQRGNFPDRFSGHQFPNYSSELNVNALLLGDSALYLCASSWRAEYTDTQYFGPGTRLTVL.

The chain is built from TRBV7-6 and TRBJ1-2; the match to TRBD1 covers 9 bases. Germline V gene lookup returns CDR1 SGHVS and CDR2 FNYEAQ. The CDR3 extends over 15 amino acids. The junction had 9 bases not matched to a gene; V was cut back by 6 bases and J by 4 bases. For the CDR3, the DNA is TGTGCCAGCAGTTTGGGACAGGGAGGTCTCTATGGCTACACCTTC. It yields the protein CASSLGQGGLYGYTF.

V usage is TRBV1 and J usage is TRBJ2-1; TRBD2 is the table's D call, not checked against the DNA. TRBV1 is a known pseudogene. CDR3 size: 15 residues. CDR3 region: CTSSQDTSGYNEQFF. CDR3 coding DNA: TGCACCAGCAGCCAAGATACTAGCGGCTACAATGAGCAGTTCTTC.

This chain joins TRBV6-5 and TRBJ2-2; maybe TRBD2 (6 bases). Germline V lookup: CDR1 MNHEY, CDR2 SVGAGI. The CDR3 consists of 13 residues. Deletions cut 5 bases from V and 7 bases from J, with 11 bases between. The CDR3 DNA follows: TGTGCCAGCAGTGACGAGGGAGGCGGGGAGCTGTTTTTT. It specifies CASSDEGGGELFF.